Listed here are 19 T cell receptor beta chains from one sample, sequenced in a study of blood T cell repertoires in COVID-19. Repertoires were generated with immunoSEQ multiplex PCR, while TCRdb's copy carries only in-frame clones and drops some. The sample lists over 200,000 clones; around nine tenths were seen once. Sequencing used peripheral blood. These receptors came from a woman in her sixties or seventies with acute or convalescent COVID-19.

The rearrangement links TRBV15 to TRBJ2-5; no reliable D call. This CDR3 has 13 residues. Looked up from germline, CDR1 is LNHNV and CDR2 is YYDKDF (reference sequence). Trimming left V 0 bases short and J 5 bases short, with 7 bases between. The CDR3 DNA sequence: TGTGCCACCAGCAGAGATATATTGGAGACCCAGTACTTC. Translating it yields CATSRDILETQYF.

The CDR3 DNA reads as TGTGCCAGCTTAGACAGGCCGAACACCGGGGAGCTGTTTTTT. It encodes CASLDRPNTGELFF. This rearrangement joins TRBV18 to TRBJ2-2; weak D call: TRBD1 (6 bases). The CDR3 extends over 14 amino acids. Trimming removed 7 bases at V and 0 bases at J, with 9 bases between. The germline V gene encodes CDR1 KGHSH and CDR2 LQKENI.

V and J are TRBV2 and TRBJ1-6; D is undetermined. Germline V gene data show CDR1 as SNHLY and CDR2 as FYNNEI. Between the trimmed V and J ends, which lost 0 bases and 7 bases, there was a span of 7 bases. There are 14 residues in the CDR3. CDR3 in amino acids: CASSEARLNSPLHF. The CDR3 DNA reads TGTGCCAGCAGTGAAGCTCGGTTGAATTCACCCCTCCACTTT.

In its sample, this clone was seen a few times. The rearrangement uses TRBV5-4 and TRBJ2-6; no firm D call. This CDR3 is 15 amino acids long. Trimming cost V 0 bases and J 4 bases, with 8 bases left between them. Germline V gene data show CDR1 as SGHNT and CDR2 as YYREEE (reference sequence). CDR3 loop: CASSLDSRGANVLTF. In DNA form, the CDR3 reads TGTGCCAGCAGCTTGGATTCCCGGGGGGCCAACGTCCTGACTTTC.

The genes are TRBV6-5 and TRBJ1-2; 9 bases fit TRBD1. Germline lookup yields CDR1 MNHEY and CDR2 SVGAGI. The J segment lost 10 bases and the V segment lost 0 bases, leaving 9 bases of the junction unmatched. The CDR3 has 15 amino acids. CDR3 in DNA: TGTGCCAGCAGTTACTCGGGACAGGGAGTAGAAGCCTACACCTTC. Its translation: CASSYSGQGVEAYTF.

Only a few counts were recorded for this clone. V usage is TRBV19 and J usage is TRBJ1-2; weak D call: TRBD1 (6 bases). The CDR3 contains 17 residues. V was clipped by 0 bases and J by 8 bases, with 22 bases between them. The V gene's germline CDR1 is LNHDA and CDR2 SQIVND (reference sequence). CDR3: CASSIDLGTGSLGGYTF. CDR3 nucleotides: TGTGCCAGTAGTATAGACCTGGGTACAGGGAGCCTAGGAGGCTACACCTTC.

The chain uses TRBV10-3 and TRBJ1-6, with 12 bases fitting TRBD1. Looked up from germline, CDR1 is ENHRY and CDR2 is SYGVKD. Trimming at V came to 10 bases and at J to 14 bases, leaving 18 bases not matched to a gene. CDR3 length: 16 residues. The chain's CDR3 is CATAPQGGQGAQTLHF. DNA for the CDR3: TGTGCCACCGCACCGCAGGGGGGACAGGGGGCTCAGACCCTCCACTTT.

CDR3: CASKIPGLGLGGELFF. The CDR3 DNA reads TGTGCCAGCAAGATTCCGGGACTAGGGTTGGGCGGGGAGCTGTTTTTT. The chain is built from TRBV7-2 and TRBJ2-2; TRBD2 matches 8 bases. Germline V gives CDR1 SGHTA, CDR2 FQGNSA. The CDR3 has 16 residues. V was pared by 7 bases and J by 7 bases, with 14 bases of the junction left unmatched.

This clone was counted between two and nine times. V gene TRBV2 combines with J gene TRBJ2-1, with D hard to call. This CDR3 spans 15 amino acids. V was pared by 7 bases and J by 0 bases, with 13 bases between. The germline V gene encodes CDR1 SNHLY and CDR2 FYNNEI. The CDR3 is CASTLERSSYNEQFF. The CDR3 DNA reads TGTGCCAGCACCCTTGAGAGAAGCTCCTACAATGAGCAGTTCTTC.

The chain uses TRBV29-1 and TRBJ2-3; 7 bases match TRBD1. The V and J ends lost 4 bases and 8 bases, in that order; junction bases with no gene match: 9. This CDR3 is built from 13 residues. Germline assignment: CDR1 SQVTM and CDR2 ANQGSEA. In DNA form, the CDR3 reads TGCAGCGTTGCCGACAGGGTAATTAGTACGCAGTATTTT. This gives the protein CSVADRVISTQYF.

The chain recombines TRBV10-2 with TRBJ1-1; 8 positions match TRBD1. Germline trimming cut 6 bases from V and 4 bases from J; bases unmatched to any gene: 7. CDR3 length: 14 residues. The germline V gene encodes CDR1 WSHSY and CDR2 SAAADI. CDR3 in amino acids: CASRPDRGGTEAFF. The CDR3 nucleotides read TGCGCCAGCAGGCCCGACAGGGGCGGCACTGAAGCTTTCTTT.

This chain connects TRBV6-2 or TRBV6-3 to TRBJ2-7, with 8 bases lining up with TRBD2. V shed 2 bases, J shed 3 bases, and the junction held 12 bases outside the gene matches. Per germline, CDR1 MNHEY and CDR2 SVGEGT. This CDR3 contains 17 residues. In DNA, the CDR3 is TGTGCCAGCAGTTACGCGCAATTTCCTGGGACTAGCTACGAGCAGTACTTC. This gives the protein CASSYAQFPGTSYEQYF.

As DNA, the CDR3 is TGCGCCAGCAGCCAAGATTGGCAGGGGACCTACAATGAGCAGTTCTTC. Translating gives CASSQDWQGTYNEQFF. The rearrangement joins TRBV4-1 to TRBJ2-1, with a possible D match to TRBD1 (6 bases). The germline CDR1 and CDR2 sequences are MGHRA and YSYEKL. The CDR3 loop spans 16 amino acids. V gave up 0 bases and J gave up 2 bases, with 11 bases separating them.

This sequence joins TRBV7-9 and TRBJ1-6, with 9 nucleotides matching TRBD1. The CDR3 runs to 17 residues. The germline V gene has CDR1 SEHNR and CDR2 FQNEAQ (reference sequence). V shed 2 bases, J shed 6 bases, and the junction held 8 bases outside the gene matches. CDR3 coding DNA: TGTGCCAGCAGCTTAAGGTCCCCGGGACAGGGTAATTCACCCCTCCACTTT. Its translation: CASSLRSPGQGNSPLHF.

This chain links TRBV20-1 with TRBJ2-3, with TRBD2 matching 9 bases. Germline-derived CDR1 and CDR2 are DFQATT and SNEGSKA (reference sequence). V lost 3 bases, J lost 4 bases, and 11 bases stayed unmatched. CDR3 length: 16 amino acids. The CDR3 loop is CSASSGGHTGPDTQYF. For the CDR3, the DNA is TGCAGTGCTAGTAGCGGGGGCCACACCGGCCCAGATACGCAGTATTTT.

The chain joins TRBV4-2 to TRBJ2-3; TRBD1 is a possible D gene (5 bases). The CDR3 has 16 residues. V was shortened by 1 base and J by 2 bases, with 13 bases between the two germline ends. CDR1 LGHNA and CDR2 YNFKEQ come from the germline V gene. CDR3 residues: CASSQGGSVVTDTQYF. CDR3 coding DNA: TGTGCCAGCAGCCAAGGGGGCAGCGTCGTCACAGATACGCAGTATTTT.

The count of this clone is one. The J gene is TRBJ2-7, the V gene TRBV6-5; 7 nucleotides line up with TRBD1. CDR3 size: 12 residues. Germline trimming cut 10 bases from V and 7 bases from J; bases unmatched to any gene: 10. In germline, CDR1 is MNHEY, CDR2 SVGAGI. CDR3 sequence: CATSRGRQEQYF. The CDR3 region has the DNA TGTGCCACCTCGAGGGGGCGTCAGGAGCAGTACTTC.

This rearrangement joins TRBV9 to TRBJ1-6, with 7 bases fitting TRBD1. Germline-derived CDR1 and CDR2 are SGDLS and YYNGEE. The CDR3 length is 15 residues. V gave up 4 bases and J gave up 6 bases; unmatched junction bases: 7. As DNA, the CDR3 is TGTGCCAGCAGCTCCCCGACAGGGACTAATTCACCCCTCCACTTT. Translating it yields CASSSPTGTNSPLHF.

V gene TRBV4-1 combines with J gene TRBJ1-5; the D gene is possibly TRBD1 (6 bases). CDR3 size: 18 residues. The germline gives CDR1 MGHRA, CDR2 YSYEKL. V was shortened by 4 bases and J by 0 bases, with 19 bases between the two germline ends. DNA of the CDR3: TGCGCCAGCAGCCCGACAGGTCTAGTCCTTTATAGCAATCAGCCCCAGCATTTT. This codes for CASSPTGLVLYSNQPQHF.